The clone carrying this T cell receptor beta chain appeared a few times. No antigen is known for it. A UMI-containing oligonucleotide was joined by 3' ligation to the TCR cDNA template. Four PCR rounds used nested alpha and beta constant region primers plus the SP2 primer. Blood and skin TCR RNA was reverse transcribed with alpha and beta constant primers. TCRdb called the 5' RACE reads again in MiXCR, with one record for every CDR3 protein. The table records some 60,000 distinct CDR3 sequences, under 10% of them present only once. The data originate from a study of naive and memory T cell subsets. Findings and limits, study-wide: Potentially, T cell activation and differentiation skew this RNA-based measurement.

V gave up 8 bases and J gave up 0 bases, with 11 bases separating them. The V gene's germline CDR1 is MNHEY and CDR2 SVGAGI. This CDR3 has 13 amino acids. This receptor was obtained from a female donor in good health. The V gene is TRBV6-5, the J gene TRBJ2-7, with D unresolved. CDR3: CASRKTSSYEQYF. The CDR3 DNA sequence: TGTGCCAGCCGAAAAACAAGCTCCTACGAGCAGTACTTC.